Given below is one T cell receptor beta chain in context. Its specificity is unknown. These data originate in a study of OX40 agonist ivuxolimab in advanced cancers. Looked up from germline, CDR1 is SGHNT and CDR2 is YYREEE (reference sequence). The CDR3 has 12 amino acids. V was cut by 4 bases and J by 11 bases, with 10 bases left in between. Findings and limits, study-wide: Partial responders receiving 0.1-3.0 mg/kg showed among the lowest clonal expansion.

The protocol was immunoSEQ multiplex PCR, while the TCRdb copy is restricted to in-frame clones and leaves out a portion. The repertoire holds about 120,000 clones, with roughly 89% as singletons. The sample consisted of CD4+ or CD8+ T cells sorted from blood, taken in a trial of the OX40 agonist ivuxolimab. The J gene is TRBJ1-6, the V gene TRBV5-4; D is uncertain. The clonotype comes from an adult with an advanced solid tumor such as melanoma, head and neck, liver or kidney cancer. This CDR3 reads CASSPPGAPLHF. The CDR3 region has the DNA TGTGCCAGCAGCCCTCCGGGAGCACCCCTCCACTTT.